Listed here are 29 T cell receptor beta chains from one sample, sequenced in a study of blood T cells in healthy people across ages (dated by TCRdb to between 2015 and 2016). The library came from 5' RACE. Sequencing relied on an Illumina HiSeq 2500. The second PCR ran for about 6 to 11 cycles and used a J-beta primer mix along with a sample-barcoded 5' primer. The raw public reads went through TCRdb reprocessing: fastp at Q25, MiXCR clone calling, in-frame beta chains kept. Identical CDR3 proteins give one entry, which carries the most common genes and DNA. The sample contains about 1.6 million distinct CDR3 sequences, about 31% of them found a single time. The ten largest clones represent about 10% of the sample. Input material: blood. The receptors here all came from a woman in her thirties in good health.

This clonotype was counted many times. V and J are TRBV20-1 and TRBJ1-4; tentative D call: TRBD1 (5 bases). The length of the CDR3 is 11 residues. V dropped 3 bases and J dropped 10 bases, with 9 bases sitting between them. Germline V CDR1 and CDR2: DFQATT, SNEGSKA (reference sequence). Here the CDR3 reads CSASLRGKLFF. Written as DNA, the CDR3 is TGCAGTGCTAGTCTAAGGGGAAAACTGTTTTTT.

There are many counts of this clonotype. This chain connects TRBV11-2 to TRBJ2-7, with unresolved D. The CDR3 extends over 13 amino acids. V shed 3 bases and J shed 2 bases, with 8 bases lying between them. Germline lookup yields CDR1 SGHAT and CDR2 FQNNGV. CDR3 nucleotides: TGTGCCAGCAGCTTTGAGTGGACCTACGAGCAGTACTTC. Translated, it gives CASSFEWTYEQYF.

This clonotype has a count of ten or more. This chain joins TRBV10-3 and TRBJ2-3; 9 bases are shared with TRBD2. CDR3 size: 14 residues. Germline lookup yields CDR1 ENHRY and CDR2 SYGVKD. The junction had 6 bases not matched to a gene; V was cut back by 6 bases and J by 5 bases. The CDR3 is CAIRAGGLQDTQYF. CDR3 coding DNA: TGTGCCATCAGAGCGGGAGGTTTGCAAGATACGCAGTATTTT.

The rearrangement links TRBV7-6 to TRBJ2-3; D remains ambiguous. The CDR3 extends over 15 amino acids. V was shortened by 5 bases and J by 2 bases, with 14 bases between the two germline ends. The V gene's germline CDR1 is SGHVS and CDR2 FNYEAQ. The CDR3 DNA is TGTGCCAGCAGCCCCGACTTATCTATCACAGATACGCAGTATTTT. This gives the protein CASSPDLSITDTQYF.

The genes are TRBV20-1 and TRBJ2-3; 10 bases match TRBD2. J was trimmed by 1 base and V by 4 bases; bases with no gene match: 2. The CDR3 runs to 14 residues. Germline assignment: CDR1 DFQATT and CDR2 SNEGSKA (reference sequence). The CDR3 DNA reads as TGCAGTGCTACCGGGACTAGCGGCACAGATACGCAGTATTTT. As protein: CSATGTSGTDTQYF.

In this sample, this clonotype turned up once. The chain uses TRBV2 and TRBJ1-1; a possible D gene is TRBD1 (6 bases). The CDR3 length is 15 residues. V lost 1 base and J lost 3, with 12 bases in between. Germline V gene data show CDR1 as SNHLY and CDR2 as FYNNEI. The CDR3 spells CASSEGTGFYTEAFF. CDR3 sequence (DNA): TGTGCCAGCAGTGAAGGCACAGGGTTTTACACTGAAGCTTTCTTT.

V and J are TRBV6-1 and TRBJ1-5; no clear D gene. CDR3 length: 14 amino acids. Germline-derived CDR1 and CDR2 are MNHNS and SASEGT. V was trimmed by 0 bases and J by 7 bases, leaving 10 bases between them. CDR3 amino acids: CASSEAWARQPQHF. In nucleotides, the CDR3 is TGTGCCAGCAGTGAAGCGTGGGCGAGACAGCCCCAGCATTTT.

This chain uses TRBV29-1 with TRBJ1-1, with D possibly being TRBD1 (5 bases). Germline V gene sequence: CDR1 SQVTM, CDR2 ANQGSEA. V was shortened by 2 bases and J by 4 bases, with 20 bases between the two germline ends. CDR3 length: 16 residues. The CDR3 DNA is TGCAGCGTTGAACAATGGGGAGGGGCCGGGTTCACTGAAGCTTTCTTT. Encoded protein: CSVEQWGGAGFTEAFF.

V gene TRBV20-1 combines with J gene TRBJ2-4; 8 bases line up with TRBD2. Germline CDR1 reads DFQATT; CDR2 reads SNEGSKA (reference sequence). The trim removed 3 bases at V and 7 bases at J, leaving 2 bases unmatched. This CDR3 contains 12 residues. In nucleotides, the CDR3 is TGCAGTGCTAGCGGGGGGGTGAACATTCAGTACTTC. This gives the protein CSASGGVNIQYF.

The chain has TRBV20-1 and TRBJ1-2, with D possibly TRBD1 on 5 matching bases. The CDR3 has 15 residues. Trimming took 5 bases from V and 3 from J, leaving 19 bases between them. From germline, CDR1 is DFQATT and CDR2 SNEGSKA (reference sequence). CDR3 loop: CSAPGEGRRDYGYTF. CDR3 nucleotide sequence: TGCAGTGCTCCCGGGGAGGGGAGGCGTGACTATGGCTACACCTTC.

This clonotype was seen a handful of times. CDR3 region: CASSLGPAGAQETQYF. As DNA, the CDR3 is TGCGCCAGCAGCTTGGGACCAGCGGGGGCCCAAGAGACCCAGTACTTC. This chain joins TRBV5-1 and TRBJ2-5; 8 nucleotides align to TRBD2. Germline CDR1 reads SGHRS; CDR2 reads YFSETQ. The CDR3 consists of 16 residues. After removal of 0 bases from V and 1 base from J, the junction contained 5 bases not matched to a gene.

This clonotype was counted a few times. The V and J genes are TRBV3-1 and TRBJ2-7; the match to TRBD1 covers 7 bases. With 5 bases clipped from V and 4 bases from J, the junction kept 5 bases outside the gene matches. This CDR3 has 13 residues. The germline gives CDR1 LGHDT, CDR2 YNNKEL (reference sequence). The chain's CDR3 is CASSNTGAYEQYF. The CDR3 DNA reads TGTGCCAGCAGCAATACAGGGGCTTACGAGCAGTACTTC.

The chain employs TRBV3-1 and TRBJ2-3, with 8 bases lining up with TRBD2. CDR1 is LGHDT, CDR2 YNNKEL, per germline (reference sequence). V was clipped by 4 bases and J by 4 bases; unmatched bases: 7. This CDR3 region has 15 residues. The CDR3 loop reads CASSPWTSLADTQYF. The CDR3 DNA reads as TGTGCCAGCAGCCCTTGGACTAGCTTGGCAGATACGCAGTATTTT.

This clonotype was observed a handful of times. The CDR3 coding sequence is TGTGCCAGCAGTTTATCGGGTGAGATTGGTTACAATGAGCAGTTCTTC. This translates into CASSLSGEIGYNEQFF. V gene TRBV27 combines with J gene TRBJ2-1; D remains ambiguous. The germline CDR1 and CDR2 sequences are MNHEY and SMNVEV (reference sequence). The CDR3 contains 16 residues. Trimming stripped 0 bases from V and 4 bases from J, with 13 bases between.

This clonotype has just a few counts. V and J are TRBV9 and TRBJ2-5; 10 nucleotides line up with TRBD1. The tail of the sequence fits TRBJ2-7 better, so the J call may be wrong. Germline V gene lookup returns CDR1 SGDLS and CDR2 YYNGEE. The CDR3 has 14 residues. The CDR3 sequence: CASSAGQGSNEQYF. CDR3 sequence (DNA): TGTGCCAGCAGCGCGGGACAGGGGAGCAACGAGCAGTACTTC.

This clonotype has a handful of counts. This chain uses TRBV20-1 with TRBJ2-4; TRBD1 matches 9 bases. The CDR3 is 13 amino acids. Per the germline V gene, CDR1 is DFQATT and CDR2 is SNEGSKA (reference sequence). V trimming: 3 bases; J trimming: 6 bases; junction bases outside the gene matches: 3. The CDR3: CSASGTGRNIQYF. The CDR3 DNA sequence: TGCAGTGCTAGCGGGACAGGGAGAAACATTCAGTACTTC.

Only a few counts were recorded for this clonotype. This chain links TRBV11-3 with TRBJ2-7, with 8 bases matching TRBD2. J was trimmed by 6 bases and V by 5 bases; bases with no gene match: 9. The germline CDR1 and CDR2 sequences are SGHNT and YENEEA. This CDR3 spans 14 amino acids. CDR3 DNA sequence: TGTGCCAGCAGCCCAAACGGCGGGGGGCTCGAGCAGTACTTC. Encoded protein: CASSPNGGGLEQYF.

A few counts support this clonotype. The chain joins TRBV20-1 to TRBJ2-7; tentatively, D is TRBD2 (6 bases). CDR3 length equals 14 residues. The germline gives CDR1 DFQATT, CDR2 SNEGSKA (reference sequence). V shed 5 bases and J shed 3 bases, with 17 bases lying between them. The CDR3 DNA sequence: TGCAGTGCTCTACCATGGGGGGATTACTACGAGCAGTACTTC. Its protein is CSALPWGDYYEQYF.

V usage is TRBV15 and J usage is TRBJ1-5; tentatively, D is TRBD1 (5 bases). The CDR3 length is 16 residues. Germline V CDR1 and CDR2: LNHNV, YYDKDF (reference sequence). The V end lost 0 bases, the J end lost 6 bases, and 15 bases lay between the germline ends. In nucleotides, the CDR3 is TGTGCCACCAGCAGAGATCCAGGGAGGAGGTTTCAGCCCCAGCATTTT. Its translation: CATSRDPGRRFQPQHF.

This clonotype came up many times. V gene TRBV7-9 combines with J gene TRBJ1-2; maybe TRBD1 (5 bases). The CDR3 covers 12 residues. V dropped 5 bases and J dropped 5 bases, with 9 bases sitting between them. Germline values: CDR1 SEHNR, CDR2 FQNEAQ (reference sequence). CDR3 sequence: CASSGQGYGYTF. The DNA for the CDR3 is TGTGCCAGCAGCGGGCAGGGATATGGCTACACCTTC.

The chain is built from TRBV11-2 and TRBJ1-1; D gene ambiguous. V was trimmed by 6 bases and J by 1 base, leaving 6 bases between them. CDR1 is SGHAT, CDR2 FQNNGV, per germline. This CDR3 has 12 residues. This CDR3 reads CASSIENTEAFF. The CDR3, as DNA: TGTGCCAGCAGTATTGAGAACACTGAAGCTTTCTTT.

The rearrangement uses TRBV3-1 and TRBJ2-3; 11 positions agree with TRBD2. Germline CDR1 LGHDT, CDR2 YNNKEL (reference sequence). V gave up 4 bases and J gave up 4 bases; unmatched junction bases: 10. The CDR3 loop spans 17 amino acids. As DNA, the CDR3 is TGTGCCAGCAGCCTAACTAGCGGGGGTTACGTCTCAGATACGCAGTATTTT. It yields the protein CASSLTSGGYVSDTQYF.

This clonotype was found a few times. The chain combines TRBV20-1 with TRBJ2-7, with D maybe TRBD1 (6 bases). This CDR3 comprises 14 residues. Germline CDR1 DFQATT, CDR2 SNEGSKA (reference sequence). Trimming took 2 bases from V and 8 from J, leaving 19 bases between them. Here the CDR3 DNA reads TGCAGTGCTAGAACGCAAGGGACACTCGGCAAGCAGTACTTC. Protein: CSARTQGTLGKQYF.

In regard to this clonotype: This clone may be a read error of a much larger clone one base away. The gene calls are TRBV9 and TRBJ2-3; unclear D gene. The germline V and J ends were trimmed by 1 base and 3 bases, with 9 bases remaining between them. The CDR3 consists of 14 residues. Germline V gene data show CDR1 as SGDLS and CDR2 as YYNGEE. CDR3 protein: CASSVRSLTDTQYF. The CDR3 DNA is TGTGCCAGCAGCGTAAGGTCCCTAACAGATACGCAGTATTTT.

The V and J genes are TRBV7-8 and TRBJ2-7; D is uncertain. The germline CDR1 and CDR2 sequences are SGHVS and FQNEAQ. The ends were cut back, 2 bases at V and 3 bases at J, with 14 bases in the middle. The CDR3 is 15 amino acids. The CDR3 nucleotides are TGTGCCAGCAGCTTACGGGTATCTCTTATCTACGAGCAGTACTTC. It translates to CASSLRVSLIYEQYF.

This clonotype has a handful of counts. The chain joins TRBV2 to TRBJ2-7; the D is unclear. The V and J ends lost 0 bases and 7 bases respectively, with 19 bases between them. Germline V gene lookup returns CDR1 SNHLY and CDR2 FYNNEI. The CDR3 totals 16 residues. The CDR3 DNA reads as TGTGCCAGCAGTGAAGCTTGGGCACCGGAAGTGGATGAGCAGTACTTC. Translating it yields CASSEAWAPEVDEQYF. The full variable domain, rest sourced from reference TRBV2 and TRBJ2-7, is EPEVTQTPSHQVTQMGQEVILRCVPISNHLYFYWYRQILGQKVEFLVSFYNNEISEKSEIFDDQFSVERPDGSNFTLKIRSTKLEDSAMYFCASSEAWAPEVDEQYFGPGTRLTVT.

The genes are TRBV12-3 or TRBV12-4 and TRBJ2-7, with D unclear. The CDR3 is 14 amino acids. The V end lost 5 bases, the J end lost 0 bases, and 11 bases lay between the germline ends. CDR3 bases: TGTGCCAGCAGTCTCACAGAAATCTCCTACGAGCAGTACTTC. It translates to CASSLTEISYEQYF.

Notes on this clonotype: A much larger clone lies a single base off, so this may be a read error. This chain joins TRBV29-1 and TRBJ2-5; 8 bases are a match to TRBD1. V was pared by 3 bases and J by 2 bases, with 5 bases of the junction left unmatched. CDR3 size: 14 residues. Germline CDR1 is SQVTM and CDR2 is ANQGSEA. This CDR3 is CSVDRQGPQETQYF. The CDR3 coding sequence is TGCAGCGTTGATAGACAGGGGCCGCAAGAGACCCAGTACTTC.

The chain links TRBV4-1 to TRBJ1-2; D is possibly TRBD1 (5 bases). Germline loops: CDR1 MGHRA, CDR2 YSYEKL. Trimming left V 4 bases short and J 9 bases short, with 15 bases between. The CDR3 spans 13 residues. CDR3 nucleotides: TGCGCCAGCAGCCCACCGGGGCAGATTAGCTACACCTTC. Protein sequence: CASSPPGQISYTF.